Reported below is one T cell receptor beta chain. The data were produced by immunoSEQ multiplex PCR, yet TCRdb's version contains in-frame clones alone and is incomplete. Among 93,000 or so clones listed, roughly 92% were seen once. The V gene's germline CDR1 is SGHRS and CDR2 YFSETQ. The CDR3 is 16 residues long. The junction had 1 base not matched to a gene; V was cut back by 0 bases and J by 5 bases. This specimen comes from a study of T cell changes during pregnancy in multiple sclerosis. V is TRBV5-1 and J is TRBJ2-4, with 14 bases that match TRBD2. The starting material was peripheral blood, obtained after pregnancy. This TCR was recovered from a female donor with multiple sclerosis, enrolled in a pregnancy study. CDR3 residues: CASSLGLAGGENIQYF. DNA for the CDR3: TGCGCCAGCAGCTTGGGACTAGCGGGAGGGGAAAACATTCAGTACTTC.